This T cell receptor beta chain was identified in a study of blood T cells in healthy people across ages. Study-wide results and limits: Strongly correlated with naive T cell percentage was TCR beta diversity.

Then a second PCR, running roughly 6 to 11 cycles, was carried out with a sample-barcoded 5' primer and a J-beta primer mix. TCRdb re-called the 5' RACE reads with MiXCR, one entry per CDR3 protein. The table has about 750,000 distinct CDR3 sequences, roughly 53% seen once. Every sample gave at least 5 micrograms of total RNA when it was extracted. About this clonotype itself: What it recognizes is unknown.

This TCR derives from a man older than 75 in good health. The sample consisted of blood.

CDR3 residues: CASSSGGLAQFF. The CDR3 bases are TGTGCCAGCAGTTCTGGAGGGCTTGCGCAGTTCTTC. This rearrangement joins TRBV6-2 or TRBV6-3 to TRBJ2-1; TRBD2 might be the D (6 bases). Trimming removed 4 bases from V and 12 bases from J, with 13 bases in between. This CDR3 is 12 amino acids long. Germline V lookup: CDR1 MNHEY, CDR2 SVGEGT.